This paragraph reports one TCR beta chain. This entry belongs to a study of T cell changes during pregnancy in multiple sclerosis. CDR1 LNHDA and CDR2 SQIVND come from the germline V gene (reference sequence). CDR3 length: 16 amino acids. Germline trimming cut 8 bases from V and 2 bases from J; bases unmatched to any gene: 10. This table comes from immunoSEQ multiplex PCR, and its TCRdb copy is limited to in-frame clones, with some not included. The table shows 95,000 to 150,000 clones, with approximately 93% occurring only once. The chain carries TRBV19 and TRBJ2-1, with 9 bases identical to TRBD1. The sample here was peripheral blood, taken before pregnancy. The receptor's source is a female donor with multiple sclerosis, enrolled in a pregnancy study. The CDR3 nucleotides are TGTGCCAGTCGCCGTCGGACAGGGGTCCCCTACAATGAGCAGTTCTTC. Its protein product is CASRRRTGVPYNEQFF.